Following are 18 T cell receptor beta chains from one sample sequenced in a study of human T cells and chemical hapten exposure. One entry per CDR3 protein results from TCRdb running MiXCR on the RACE reads. The table includes about 110,000 distinct CDR3 sequences, roughly 9% detected once. Regarding time point: patch test 2, 6 weeks after DPC sensitization. Treatment noted: therapeutic diphenylcyclopropenone sensitization with weekly scalp DPC. Source: whole blood, taken in connection with sensitization to the hapten diphenylcyclopropenone (DPC). The receptors here all came from a woman aged 40 to 55 with alopecia areata. Some clones in this sample may be carry-over from other donors' samples.

The genes are TRBV6-1 and TRBJ2-3; D is ambiguous. The CDR3 contains 13 residues. The V gene lost 5 bases and the J gene lost 5 bases, with 11 bases spanning the gap. Germline CDR1 reads MNHNS; CDR2 reads SASEGT. CDR3 coding DNA: TGTGCCAGCAGTCAAGGGATCTTAGATACGCAGTATTTT. Its translation is CASSQGILDTQYF.

The V call is TRBV14, the J call TRBJ2-5, with unresolved D. This CDR3 contains 11 residues. Trimming removed 4 bases from V and 5 bases from J, with 5 bases in between. Germline assignment: CDR1 SGHDN and CDR2 FVKESK. In nucleotides, the CDR3 is TGTGCCAGCAGCCGACTGGAGACCCAGTACTTC. Its protein product is CASSRLETQYF.

The table lists this clonotype with a few counts. The chain joins TRBV7-9 to TRBJ2-1; D remains unclear. The CDR3 totals 15 residues. Trimming took 6 bases from V and 0 from J, leaving 12 bases between them. Germline V lookup: CDR1 SEHNR, CDR2 FQNEAQ (reference sequence). CDR3 sequence: CASSRHSASYNEQFF. The CDR3 DNA sequence: TGTGCCAGCAGTCGCCACAGCGCCTCCTACAATGAGCAGTTCTTC. Full variable domain (rest looked up from reference TRBV7-9 and TRBJ2-1): DTGVSQNPRHKITKRGQNVTFRCDPISEHNRLYWYRQTLGQGPEFLTYFQNEAQLEKSRLLSDRFSAERPKGSFSTLEIQRTEQGDSAMYLCASSRHSASYNEQFFGPGTRLTVL.

This clonotype was seen many times. The chain is built from TRBV7-9 and TRBJ2-2; D is unclear. Germline lookup yields CDR1 SEHNR and CDR2 FQNEAQ (reference sequence). Trimming removed 2 bases at V and 1 base at J, with 11 bases between. This CDR3 has 16 amino acids. The DNA for the CDR3 is TGTGCCAGCAGCTTACGTCCAGTGCGGAACACCGGGGAGCTGTTTTTT. It encodes CASSLRPVRNTGELFF.

This clonotype came up many times. V is TRBV10-1 and J is TRBJ2-3, with a weak D call TRBD2 (5 bases). This CDR3 has 13 residues. V gave up 6 bases and J gave up 1 base, with 8 bases separating them. The germline V gene encodes CDR1 WNHNN and CDR2 SYGVQD (reference sequence). The CDR3 is CASSGVRTDTQYF. The DNA of the CDR3 is TGCGCCAGCAGCGGGGTCCGCACAGATACGCAGTATTTT.

In this sample, this clonotype turned up a few times. The chain uses TRBV29-1 and TRBJ1-1, with unresolved D. V was shortened by 5 bases and J by 0 bases, with 10 bases between the two germline ends. The CDR3 spans 13 residues. Germline lookup yields CDR1 SQVTM and CDR2 ANQGSEA. The CDR3 sequence: CSVQPAVNTEAFF. CDR3 nucleotide sequence: TGCAGCGTTCAACCGGCGGTGAACACTGAAGCTTTCTTT.

This chain links TRBV6-6 with TRBJ2-3; D is unresolved. V lost 6 bases and J lost 7, with 11 bases in between. Per the germline V gene, CDR1 is MNHNY and CDR2 is SVGAGI (reference sequence). The CDR3 runs to 12 residues. CDR3 sequence: CASSHGPNTQYF. The CDR3 DNA reads TGTGCCAGCAGCCACGGACCAAATACGCAGTATTTT.

This clonotype came up many times. The chain is built from TRBV20-1 and TRBJ2-5; 11 bases are a match to TRBD2. The germline V gene has CDR1 DFQATT and CDR2 SNEGSKA (reference sequence). The V and J ends lost 5 bases and 4 bases, in that order; junction bases with no gene match: 9. This CDR3 is 15 amino acids long. The CDR3 protein is CSARNSGGARETQYF. The CDR3 DNA is TGCAGTGCTCGAAATAGCGGGGGGGCCAGAGAGACCCAGTACTTC.

At least ten counts were recorded for this clonotype. This chain connects TRBV6-2 or TRBV6-3 to TRBJ1-1, with a tentative D call TRBD1 (5 bases). The germline gives CDR1 MNHEY, CDR2 SVGEGT. The CDR3 has 15 amino acids. Trimming took 3 bases from V and 6 from J, leaving 17 bases between them. CDR3: CASSYRGREGAEAFF. The CDR3 DNA follows: TGTGCCAGCAGTTATCGGGGGAGAGAAGGGGCTGAAGCTTTCTTT.

This clonotype was seen ten or more times. The chain combines TRBV20-1 with TRBJ1-2; 7 positions agree with TRBD1. Germline V gives CDR1 DFQATT, CDR2 SNEGSKA (reference sequence). This CDR3 contains 13 residues. Trimming cost V 6 bases and J 4 bases; bases outside gene matches: 8. CDR3 sequence (DNA): TGCAGTGCAAAGGGACAGCTCGGCTATGGCTACACCTTC. Its translation is CSAKGQLGYGYTF.

The chain links TRBV6-2 or TRBV6-3 to TRBJ2-7; D ambiguous. V lost 2 bases and J lost 0, with 8 bases in between. The CDR3 runs to 14 residues. Germline CDR1 MNHEY, CDR2 SVGEGT. CDR3 nucleotide sequence: TGTGCCAGCAGTTACGGGTATAACTCCTACGAGCAGTACTTC. It yields the protein CASSYGYNSYEQYF.

This clonotype was found a few times. This chain connects TRBV4-2 to TRBJ2-3, with TRBD2 matching 9 bases. Losses at the gene ends were 1 base for V and 2 bases for J; bases not matched to a gene: 4. Germline CDR1 and CDR2: LGHNA and YNFKEQ. The CDR3 length is 16 residues. DNA of the CDR3: TGTGCCAGCAGCCAAGCTCAGCGGGGGGACACAGATACGCAGTATTTT. Amino acid sequence: CASSQAQRGDTDTQYF.

This chain connects TRBV9 to TRBJ2-2; D ambiguous. The V end lost 4 bases, the J end lost 5 bases, and 9 bases lay between the germline ends. This CDR3 comprises 13 residues. Germline V lookup: CDR1 SGDLS, CDR2 YYNGEE. CDR3 protein: CASSRLITGELFF. The CDR3 DNA is TGTGCCAGCAGCCGCTTAATAACCGGGGAGCTGTTTTTT.

This clonotype was seen a few times. The chain carries TRBV7-2 and TRBJ2-7; D may be TRBD1 (5 bases). The CDR3 has 15 amino acids. V was trimmed by 3 bases and J by 2 bases, leaving 14 bases between them. The germline gives CDR1 SGHTA, CDR2 FQGNSA. CDR3 sequence reads: CASSLTVVRAYEQYF. Here the CDR3 DNA reads TGTGCCAGCAGCTTGACAGTGGTTAGGGCCTACGAGCAGTACTTC.

Ten or more counts support this clonotype. The chain carries TRBV18 and TRBJ2-1; D is uncertain. The CDR3 runs 12 residues. V lost 2 bases and J lost 8, with 7 bases in between. Looked up from germline, CDR1 is KGHSH and CDR2 is LQKENI. CDR3 amino acids: CASSPGFDEQFF. In DNA, the CDR3 is TGTGCCAGCTCACCAGGGTTCGATGAGCAGTTCTTC.

This clonotype turned up a few times. The gene calls are TRBV7-2 and TRBJ2-5; D is undetermined. This CDR3 is 13 amino acids long. Trimming took 1 base from V and 9 from J, leaving 12 bases between them. Germline assignment: CDR1 SGHTA and CDR2 FQGNSA. The CDR3 sequence is CASSLGSQKAQYF. DNA for the CDR3: TGTGCCAGCAGCTTAGGAAGTCAGAAGGCCCAGTACTTC.

The table lists this clonotype with many counts. V usage is TRBV10-2 and J usage is TRBJ2-2; a weak D match, TRBD1 (6 bases). The CDR3 runs to 15 residues. The V end was cut by 6 bases, the J end by 2 bases, with 13 bases between. In germline, CDR1 is WSHSY, CDR2 SAAADI. The CDR3 DNA sequence: TGCGCCAGCAGGAGACAGGAGACCAACACCGGGGAGCTGTTTTTT. This translates into CASRRQETNTGELFF.

This clonotype appeared many times. The chain employs TRBV11-2 and TRBJ2-7, with D perhaps given as TRBD1 or TRBD2 (5 bases each). This CDR3 region has 13 residues. V lost 8 bases, J lost 5 bases, and 16 bases lay in between. Germline-derived CDR1 and CDR2 are SGHAT and FQNNGV. The chain's CDR3 is CASLQSGTDEQYF. The CDR3 DNA reads as TGTGCCAGCTTACAATCCGGGACGGACGAGCAGTACTTC.